This T cell receptor beta chain was documented in a study of type 1 and type 2 diabetes patients. On the study more broadly: T cells were magnetically sorted from PBMCs as CD4+ or CD8+ subsets.

Study results and limitations: In CD4+ and CD8+ T cells, type 2 diabetes diversity exceeded type 1.

With 5 bases removed from V and 7 bases from J, the gap between germline ends came to 12 bases. The length of the CDR3 is 14 residues. This clonotype came up a few times. Its matching antigen is unknown. Amplification started from genomic DNA. Amplification of the beta chain CDR3 used 30 forward and 13 reverse multiplex primers. TCRdb analysed the multiplex PCR reads with MiXCR anew, one entry per CDR3 protein. Of 250,000 to 300,000 distinct CDR3 sequences listed, around 47% were seen once; the top ten hold about an eighth. Donors had no other autoimmune disease or infection in four weeks. The TCR comes from a man between 18 and 29 years old with type 2 diabetes. This rearrangement joins TRBV12-3 or TRBV12-4 to TRBJ1-6; perhaps TRBD1 as D (5 bases). The sample taken for sequencing was peripheral blood mononuclear cells (PBMCs). This chain's CDR3 is CASSPPGHNSPLHF. In nucleotides, the CDR3 is TGTGCCAGCAGTCCCCCGGGGCACAATTCACCCCTCCACTTT.